One T cell receptor (beta chain) is described in this entry. As yet, its antigen is unknown. Looked up from germline, CDR1 is MGHRA and CDR2 is YSYEKL. V lost 5 bases, J lost 4 bases, and 18 bases lay in between. The CDR3 loop spans 15 amino acids. Amplification from RNA transcripts yielded the TCR beta CDR3 regions. RT-PCR with HTBI primers came first, then second-round multiplex PCR. TCRdb ran MiXCR on the multiplex PCR reads and lists one entry per CDR3 protein. There are around 1,200,000 distinct CDR3 sequences in the sample; less than 45% occur only once, and 11% lies in the top ten. This sample was taken from a study of Graves' ophthalmopathy and Graves' hyperthyroidism. Study background: No ophthalmopathy within 18 months of follow-up signified stable hyperthyroidism. Broader study findings: Most expanded clonotypes in thyroid above 0.001 frequency also showed up in blood.

This TCR was recovered from an adult man with Graves' hyperthyroidism. The sample consisted of peripheral blood or thyroid tissue (not recorded which). The chain has TRBV4-1 and TRBJ2-7; a possible D gene is TRBD2 (5 bases). The CDR3 bases are TGCGCCAGCAGCTCATCGTGGGCGGGCACTTACGAGCAGTACTTC. Translation gives CASSSSWAGTYEQYF.